What follows is one T cell receptor beta chain and its context. Its antigen is as yet unknown. Germline V gives CDR1 SSHAT, CDR2 FNYEAQ (reference sequence). The CDR3 is 13 residues long. Trimming left V 5 bases short and J 3 bases short, with 10 bases between. The sample comes from a study of cytomegalovirus exposure and HLA in healthy donors. General study findings and limits: In a later analysis, a missense DCLRE1C variant was linked to TCR beta V- and J-gene trimming. Presence/absence analyses took donor sequencing depth as roughly uniform. Later analysis revealed greater clonal expansion in HLA-associated TCR beta chains than in equally common others. Immune exposure was documented only through CMV serostatus.

Amplification used 60 Vbeta primers and 13 Jbeta primers. Repertoires were generated with immunoSEQ multiplex PCR, while TCRdb's copy carries only in-frame clones and drops some. The sample has over 100,000 clones, 70% to 80% seen once. The sequence derives from a female donor in good health and CMV-seronegative. The sequenced sample consisted of PBMCs. V gene TRBV7-7 combines with J gene TRBJ2-5, with D maybe TRBD2 (6 bases). CDR3 in amino acids: CASSDRLEETQYF. In DNA, the CDR3 is TGTGCCAGCAGCGATAGACTAGAAGAGACCCAGTACTTC.